The present TCR beta chain was sequenced within a study of high-grade serous ovarian cancer treatment subgroups. Tumor tissue was taken before any definitive surgery or chemotherapy was given. In the case of this clone: The antigen is undetermined.

Trimming took 2 bases from V and 1 from J, leaving 17 bases between them. Germline values: CDR1 MNHEY, CDR2 SMNVEV (reference sequence). The CDR3 contains 18 residues. Findings and limits, study-wide: CDR1 and CDR2 were left unanalyzed; analyses focused on CDR3.

Profiled with immunoSEQ multiplex PCR; TCRdb holds only in-frame clones, not every one. The sample lists fewer than 9,500 clones, about 66% occurring once. The chain recombines TRBV27 with TRBJ2-2, with D perhaps matching TRBD2 (6 bases). What was sequenced was tumor tissue. The sequence was collected from a human donor with high-grade serous ovarian cancer. The CDR3 protein is CASSLKGHGTLNTGELFF. DNA for the CDR3: TGTGCCAGCAGTTTAAAAGGCCACGGGACTTTGAACACCGGGGAGCTGTTTTTT.